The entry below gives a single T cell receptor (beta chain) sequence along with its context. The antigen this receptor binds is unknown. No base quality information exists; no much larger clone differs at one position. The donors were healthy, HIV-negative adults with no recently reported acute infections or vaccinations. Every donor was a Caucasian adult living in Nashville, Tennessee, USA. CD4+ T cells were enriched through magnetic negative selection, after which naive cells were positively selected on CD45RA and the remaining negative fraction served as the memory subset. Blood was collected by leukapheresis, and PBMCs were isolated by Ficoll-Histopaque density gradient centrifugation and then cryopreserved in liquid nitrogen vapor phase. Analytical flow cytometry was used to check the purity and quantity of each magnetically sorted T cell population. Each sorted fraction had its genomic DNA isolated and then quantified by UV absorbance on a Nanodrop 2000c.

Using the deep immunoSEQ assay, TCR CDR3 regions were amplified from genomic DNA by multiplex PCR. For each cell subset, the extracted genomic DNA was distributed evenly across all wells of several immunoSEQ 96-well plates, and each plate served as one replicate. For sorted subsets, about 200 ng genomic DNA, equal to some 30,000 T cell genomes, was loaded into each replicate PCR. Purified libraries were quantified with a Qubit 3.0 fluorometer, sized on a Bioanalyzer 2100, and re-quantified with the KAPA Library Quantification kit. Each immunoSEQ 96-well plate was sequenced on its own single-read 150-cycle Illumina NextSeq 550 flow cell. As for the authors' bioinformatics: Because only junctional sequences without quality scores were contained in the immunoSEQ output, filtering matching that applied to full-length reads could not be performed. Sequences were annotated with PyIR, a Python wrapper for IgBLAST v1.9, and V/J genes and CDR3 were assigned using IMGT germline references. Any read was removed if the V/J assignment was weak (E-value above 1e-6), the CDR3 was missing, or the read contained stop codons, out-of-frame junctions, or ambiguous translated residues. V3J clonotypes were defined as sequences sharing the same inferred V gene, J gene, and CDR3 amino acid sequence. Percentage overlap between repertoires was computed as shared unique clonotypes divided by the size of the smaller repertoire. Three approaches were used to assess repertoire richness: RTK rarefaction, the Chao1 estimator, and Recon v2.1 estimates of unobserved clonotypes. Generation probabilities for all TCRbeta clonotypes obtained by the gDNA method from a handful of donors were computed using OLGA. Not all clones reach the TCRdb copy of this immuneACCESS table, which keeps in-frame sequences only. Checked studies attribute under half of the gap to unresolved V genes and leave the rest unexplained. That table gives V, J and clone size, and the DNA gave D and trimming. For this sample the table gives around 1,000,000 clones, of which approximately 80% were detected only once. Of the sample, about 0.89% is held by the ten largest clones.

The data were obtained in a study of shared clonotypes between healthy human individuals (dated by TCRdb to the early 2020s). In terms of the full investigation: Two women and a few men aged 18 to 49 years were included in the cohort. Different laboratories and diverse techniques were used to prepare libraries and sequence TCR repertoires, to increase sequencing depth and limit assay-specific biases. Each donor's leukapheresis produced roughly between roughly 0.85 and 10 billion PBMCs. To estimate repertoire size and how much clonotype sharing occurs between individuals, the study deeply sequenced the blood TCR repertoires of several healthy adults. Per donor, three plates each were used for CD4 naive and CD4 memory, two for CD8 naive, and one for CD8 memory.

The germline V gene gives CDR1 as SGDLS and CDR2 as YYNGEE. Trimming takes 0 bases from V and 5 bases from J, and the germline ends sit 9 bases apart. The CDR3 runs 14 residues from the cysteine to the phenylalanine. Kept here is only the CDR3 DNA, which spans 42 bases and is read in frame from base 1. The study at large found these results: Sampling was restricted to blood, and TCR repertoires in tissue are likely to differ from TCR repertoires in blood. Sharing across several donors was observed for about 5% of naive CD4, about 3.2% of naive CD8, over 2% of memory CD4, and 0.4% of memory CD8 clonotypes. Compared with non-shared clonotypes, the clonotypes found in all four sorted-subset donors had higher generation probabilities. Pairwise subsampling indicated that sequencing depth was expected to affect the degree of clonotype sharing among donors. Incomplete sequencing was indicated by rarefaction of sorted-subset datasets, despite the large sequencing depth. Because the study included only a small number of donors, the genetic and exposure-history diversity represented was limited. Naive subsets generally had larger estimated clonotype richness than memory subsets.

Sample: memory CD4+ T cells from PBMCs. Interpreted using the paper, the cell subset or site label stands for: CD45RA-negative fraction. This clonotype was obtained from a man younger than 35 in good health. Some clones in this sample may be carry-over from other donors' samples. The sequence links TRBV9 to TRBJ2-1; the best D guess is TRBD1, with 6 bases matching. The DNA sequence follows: TGTGCCAGCAGCGTAGGAGGGGGACACAATGAGCAGTTCTTC. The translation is CASSVGGGHNEQFF.